A selection of T cell receptor beta chains follows, all from one sample in a study of low-dose radiotherapy and immunotherapy resistance in tumors. TCRdb re-derived calls from the reads in MiXCR, one entry per CDR3 protein. The table has 95,000 to 100,000 distinct CDR3 sequences, less than 25% seen once. The sequencing used PBMCs, collected after low-dose radiotherapy plus immunotherapy. These TCRs come from a male donor with prostate cancer. The CDR3 runs from the conserved cysteine through the conserved F or W. D genes are given only for firm matches. For some rows the clone size is stated as once, few or many, or as a class when expanded; others skip it.

TRBJ1-5,12,many,TRBV5-1,-,TGCGCCAGCAGCTTCAACGGTCAGCCCCAGCATTTT,CASSFNGQPQHF
TRBJ2-3,16,many,TRBV12-3/TRBV12-4,-,TGTGCCAGCAGTTTACGGGGGCCGCAAAGCACAGATACGCAGTATTTT,CASSLRGPQSTDTQYF
TRBJ2-3,16,many,TRBV6-1,TRBD2,TGTGCCAGCAGTGAAGGCGGGAGCCCTAGCACAGATACGCAGTATTTT,CASSEGGSPSTDTQYF
TRBJ1-1,13,-,TRBV5-4,-,TGTGCCAGCAGTCGTGACCGGGACTCTGAAGCTTTCTTT,CASSRDRDSEAFF
TRBJ1-6,14,many,TRBV14,-,TGTGCCAGCAGCCAAGGGGGAGGAAATTCACCCCTCCACTTT,CASSQGGGNSPLHF
TRBJ2-7,14,many,TRBV29-1,-,TGCAGCGTTCTAGGTGGGCTTAGCTCCTACGAGCAGTACTTC,CSVLGGLSSYEQYF
TRBJ2-2,17,many,TRBV10-3,-,TGTGCCATCAGAGGGTACAGTCGAAGAGCGAACACCGGGGAGCTGTTTTTT,CAIRGYSRRANTGELFF
TRBJ2-2,15,many,TRBV6-6,-,TGTGCCACCCTCAAGGGGCAGACCTACACCGGGGAGCTGTTTTTT,CATLKGQTYTGELFF
TRBJ2-2,14,-,TRBV19,-,TGTGCCAGTAGTGCGGGGCCCTGGGGCGGGGAGCTGTTTTTT,CASSAGPWGGELFF
TRBJ1-1,17,many,TRBV10-3,-,TGTGCCATCAGTGAGCCCACAGGGAGAGGGGCGAAAACTGAAGCTTTCTTT,CAISEPTGRGAKTEAFF
TRBJ2-3,16,many,TRBV3-1,TRBD2,TGTGCCAGCAGCCGGTTTAGCGGGGGGGGGACAGATACGCAGTATTTT,CASSRFSGGGTDTQYF
TRBJ1-5,12,many,TRBV6-2/TRBV6-3,-,TGTGCCAGCACAATATGGAGTCAGCCCCAGCATTTT,CASTIWSQPQHF
TRBJ2-1,17,many,TRBV11-2,TRBD2,TGTGCCAGCAGCAGACTAGCGGGGGGAAGCTCCTACAATGAGCAGTTCTTC,CASSRLAGGSSYNEQFF
TRBJ2-1,13,many,TRBV5-4,-,TGTGCCAGCAGCCTGGGGGAGGTGAATGAGCAGTTCTTC,CASSLGEVNEQFF
TRBJ2-1,16,-,TRBV7-2,-,TGTGCCAGCAGCTCCAGCGGGCGAAGCTCCTACAATGAGCAGTTCTTC,CASSSSGRSSYNEQFF
TRBJ1-1,11,many,TRBV6-2/TRBV6-3,-,TGTGCCGGAACCCGGGACAACGAGGCTTTCTTT,CAGTRDNEAFF
TRBJ2-3,15,many,TRBV11-2,TRBD2,TGTGCCAGCAGCTCCGCAGGGAGGGGCACAGATACGCAGTATTTT,CASSSAGRGTDTQYF
TRBJ2-3,14,-,TRBV28,-,TGTGCCAGCAGTAACCCCGGACGGAGGGATACGCAGTATTTT,CASSNPGRRDTQYF
TRBJ2-3,15,-,TRBV5-1,TRBD1,TGCGCCAGCAGCCGACAGGGGGGTAGCACAGATACGCAGTATTTT,CASSRQGGSTDTQYF
TRBJ1-1,15,many,TRBV3-1,TRBD1,TGTGCCAGCAGCCGGGGGACAGACGTGAACACTGAAGCTTTCTTT,CASSRGTDVNTEAFF
TRBJ2-3,16,many,TRBV5-1,TRBD2,TGCGCCAGCAGCATCACTAGCGGGGGTACCACAGATACGCAGTATTTT,CASSITSGGTTDTQYF
TRBJ2-3,18,many,TRBV12-3/TRBV12-4,TRBD2,TGTGCCAGCAGTTTTGCCGGCGGGGGGGCCGCTCGTCCAGATACGCAGTATTTT,CASSFAGGGAARPDTQYF
TRBJ2-1,15,-,TRBV5-1,-,TGCGCCAGCAGCTTGCAGGGGGGGGCCCCTAATGAGCAGTTCTTC,CASSLQGGAPNEQFF
TRBJ1-5,15,many,TRBV19,TRBD1,TGTGCCAGTAGTACCGGGACAGGAGGGAATCAGCCCCAGCATTTT,CASSTGTGGNQPQHF
TRBJ1-3,15,-,TRBV7-8,-,TGTGCCAGCAGCTTAGCTGGCAGGGTGGAAAACACCATATATTTT,CASSLAGRVENTIYF
TRBJ2-2,15,many,TRBV7-9,-,TGTGCCAGCAGCCCTGGCCAGGGGAGAACCGGGGAGCTGTTTTTT,CASSPGQGRTGELFF
TRBJ1-5,19,many,TRBV7-8,TRBD1,TGTGCCAGCAGCTCCCCGGGACAGGGGGGTACTATTAGCAATCAGCCCCAGCATTTT,CASSSPGQGGTISNQPQHF
TRBJ2-4,11,-,TRBV6-2/TRBV6-3,-,TGTGCCCGCACCAGCATGGACATTCAGTACTTC,CARTSMDIQYF
TRBJ2-3,16,many,TRBV20-1,TRBD1,TGCAGTGCTAGGCAGCGGGACAGGGGGACCTGGAATACGCAGTATTTT,CSARQRDRGTWNTQYF
TRBJ1-5,13,many,TRBV18,-,TGTGCCAGCTCACCTAACACGGATCAGCCCCAGCATTTT,CASSPNTDQPQHF
TRBJ2-1,12,few,TRBV29-1,TRBD2,TGCAGCAAACGGGGGGTCCGGAATGAGCAGTTCTTC,CSKRGVRNEQFF
TRBJ2-7,17,many,TRBV7-9,TRBD1,TGTGCCAGCACCACGACAAATACGGGGACAGATGTCTACGAGCAGTACTTC,CASTTTNTGTDVYEQYF
TRBJ2-3,17,-,TRBV5-5,TRBD2,TGTGCCAGCAGCTTGGAAGGTAGCGGGGGGGCCGTAGATACGCAGTATTTT,CASSLEGSGGAVDTQYF
TRBJ1-5,14,many,TRBV30,-,TGTGCCTGGAGTGTATTGATGGGAAATCAGCCCCAGCATTTT,CAWSVLMGNQPQHF
TRBJ2-2,16,many,TRBV7-2,TRBD2,TGTGCCAGCAGCTTACGCGGCGGGGGGGCGACCGGGGAGCTGTTTTTT,CASSLRGGGATGELFF
TRBJ1-2,13,many,TRBV11-1,-,TGTGCCAGCAGCCCGGCAAGGGCCTATGGCTACACCTTC,CASSPARAYGYTF
TRBJ2-1,14,many,TRBV2,TRBD2,TGTGCCAGCAACAGCGGGGTCTCCTACAATGAGCAGTTCTTC,CASNSGVSYNEQFF
TRBJ1-6,15,-,TRBV9,TRBD1,TGTGCCAGCAGCCCCCAAGGGACAGGGGATTCACCCCTCCACTTT,CASSPQGTGDSPLHF
TRBJ1-5,14,few,TRBV10-2,-,TGCGCCAGCAGTGAGCCCGGCAGCAATCAGCCCCAGCATTTT,CASSEPGSNQPQHF
TRBJ1-5,13,many,TRBV28,TRBD1,TGTGCCAGCCAGGGGGTAGGGGATCAGCCCCAGCATTTT,CASQGVGDQPQHF
TRBJ2-1,13,many,TRBV6-6,-,TGTGCCAGCATGCGGCAGGAGGTTAGTGAGCAGTTCTTC,CASMRQEVSEQFF
TRBJ2-1,16,many,TRBV14,TRBD2,TGTGCCAGCAGCCAACTACTAGCGGGGGGCGACAATGAGCAGTTCTTC,CASSQLLAGGDNEQFF
TRBJ1-1,10,-,TRBV28,-,TGTGCCAGCACGGGACACGAAGCTTTCTTT,CASTGHEAFF
TRBJ2-5,13,many,TRBV7-9,-,TGTGCCAGCAGCCGGAGACAGGGAGGGACCCAGTACTTC,CASSRRQGGTQYF
TRBJ2-5,16,-,TRBV4-1,-,TGCGCCAGCAGCCGGAACCGGGACACCCGCCAAGAGACCCAGTACTTC,CASSRNRDTRQETQYF
TRBJ1-4,14,many,TRBV29-1,-,TGCAGCGTTGAAGATCTAGGAAATAATGAAAAACTGTTTTTT,CSVEDLGNNEKLFF
TRBJ2-1,15,many,TRBV20-1,TRBD2,TGCAGTGCTAGAGACGCGCTAGCGGGGAGGGATGAGCAGTTCTTC,CSARDALAGRDEQFF
TRBJ1-5,14,-,TRBV18,-,TGTGCCAGCTCACCATCGGGGGAAGTCCAGCCCCAGCATTTT,CASSPSGEVQPQHF
TRBJ2-5,13,many,TRBV10-3,-,TGTGCCATCAGTGACTCGAACCAAGAGACCCAGTACTTC,CAISDSNQETQYF
TRBJ2-7,16,-,TRBV7-2,TRBD2,TGTGCCAGCAGCTTAGCGCTCCCGGGACTAGCTTACGAGCAGTACTTC,CASSLALPGLAYEQYF
TRBJ2-5,14,few,TRBV7-9,-,TGTGCCAGCCTCGGGGCAGGGACCCAAGAGACCCAGTACTTC,CASLGAGTQETQYF
TRBJ2-7,16,many,TRBV12-3/TRBV12-4,-,TGTGCCAGCAGTCCCAAGGCGCCTCAAAGGGACTACGAGCAGTACTTC,CASSPKAPQRDYEQYF
TRBJ1-2,11,many,TRBV30,-,TGTGCCTGGACATCGAACTATGGCTACACCTTC,CAWTSNYGYTF
TRBJ1-1,12,many,TRBV6-6,TRBD1,TGTGCCAGCAACGGACAGGGAATTGAAGCTTTCTTT,CASNGQGIEAFF
TRBJ2-1,16,many,TRBV12-3/TRBV12-4,TRBD1,TGTGCCAGCAGTTTAGGGACAGGGGATTTGGGGAATGAGCAGTTCTTC,CASSLGTGDLGNEQFF
TRBJ2-3,17,-,TRBV5-4,TRBD2,TGTGCCAGCAGCGCCGTGACTAGCAGCCTAACCACAGATACGCAGTATTTT,CASSAVTSSLTTDTQYF
TRBJ2-1,17,few,TRBV3-1,TRBD2,TGTGCCAGCAGCCAGGCCCTAGGGAAGCGGGGGGACAATGAGCAGTTCTTC,CASSQALGKRGDNEQFF